This TCR beta chain was identified during a study of OX40 agonist ivuxolimab in advanced cancers. Study details: Patients were dosed intravenously with ivuxolimab at 0.01 to 10 mg/kg every 2 weeks. Study-wide results and caveats: Researchers report that CD8+ T cells had, on average, more expanded clones than CD4+. Clonal expansion by week 6 occurred in CD4+ and CD8+ blood T cells (at 0.1 to 3.0 mg/kg).

Turning to this clone: Antigen: not known.

The repertoire was sequenced with immunoSEQ multiplex PCR; TCRdb's copy has only in-frame clones and lacks some. The table shows about 83,000 clones, with around 84% occurring only once. Sampling of blood occurred at baseline, cycle 4 day 1, and cycle 7 day 1. Trimming took 1 base from V and 7 from J, leaving 5 bases between them. The CDR3 is 12 amino acids. From germline, CDR1 is KGHSH and CDR2 LQKENI. The gene calls are TRBV18 and TRBJ2-1; D possibly corresponds to TRBD1 (5 bases). The sequence was collected from an adult with an advanced solid tumor such as melanoma, head and neck, liver or kidney cancer. Sequenced here: CD4+ or CD8+ T cells sorted from blood, sampled in a trial of the OX40 agonist ivuxolimab. The CDR3 nucleotides are TGTGCCAGCTCACCACAGGGGAATGAGCAGTTCTTC. Its translation is CASSPQGNEQFF.